This TCR beta chain was found in a study of T cell responses to AZD1222 COVID-19 vaccine. Generated by immunoSEQ multiplex PCR, the TCRdb table keeps only in-frame clones and is missing some. Of around 140,000 clones listed, 90% to 95% are singletons. As regards this clone: Its antigen remains unknown.

Whole-study findings and limits: Nearly half of unique spike-specific TCRs reportedly avoided B.1.351 and B.1.1.7 mutated regions. Researchers report vaccine-associated CD4 TCRs spanning spike, with dominance at 160-218 and 743-854. In all cases, repertoires were sampled only after the peak T cell response.

This specimen consisted of peripheral blood, obtained 28 days after the second AZD1222 dose. The TCR originated in an adult who received the AZD1222 COVID-19 vaccine.

The CDR3 bases are TGTGCCAGCTCACCCCGGACTAGCGGGCCCTACAATGAGCAGTTCTTC. It encodes CASSPRTSGPYNEQFF. J is TRBJ2-1 and V is TRBV18, with TRBD2 matching 11 bases. The germline V gene has CDR1 KGHSH and CDR2 LQKENI. CDR3 length: 16 amino acids. The ends lost 3 bases at V and 2 bases at J; junction bases unmatched: 3.